Presented here are 18 T cell receptor beta chains from one specimen sequenced in a study of identifying expanded T cells in peripheral blood. Data came from immunoSEQ multiplex PCR; TCRdb stores just in-frame clones and leaves some out. The data contain about 100,000 clones, roughly 89% of them singletons. The sequenced sample consisted of blood. The receptors stem from a person between 18 and 70 years old in good health.

The chain couples TRBV11-2 to TRBJ1-5; 8 bases fit TRBD1. The CDR3 is 16 residues long. After removal of 3 bases from V and 1 base from J, the junction contained 5 bases not matched to a gene. Germline V lookup: CDR1 SGHAT, CDR2 FQNNGV. This chain's CDR3 is CASSFSGTGSNQPQHF. CDR3 DNA sequence: TGTGCCAGCAGCTTCTCCGGGACAGGCAGCAATCAGCCCCAGCATTTT.

The chain links TRBV19 to TRBJ2-5; 10 bases fit TRBD1. This CDR3 region has 15 residues. With 3 bases clipped from V and 2 bases from J, the junction kept 3 bases outside the gene matches. Germline V CDR1 and CDR2: LNHDA, SQIVND (reference sequence). DNA for the CDR3: TGTGCCAGTAGTATGGGGGGACAGGGGCAAGAGACCCAGTACTTC. Its translation is CASSMGGQGQETQYF.

The rearrangement uses TRBV29-1 and TRBJ2-7, with D perhaps TRBD2 (6 bases). Germline V gives CDR1 SQVTM, CDR2 ANQGSEA. CDR3 length equals 14 residues. Trimming removed 1 base at V and 4 bases at J, with 14 bases between. The chain's CDR3 is CSVEGPGREYEQYF. The CDR3 DNA reads as TGCAGCGTTGAAGGGCCGGGACGGGAGTACGAGCAGTACTTC.

The V call is TRBV4-3, the J call TRBJ1-1; 9 bases align to TRBD1. V was clipped by 0 bases and J by 1 base; unmatched bases: 3. Germline V gene data show CDR1 as LGHNA and CDR2 as YSLEER. The CDR3 runs to 16 residues. CDR3 amino acids: CASSQDPTGGNTEAFF. DNA of the CDR3: TGCGCCAGCAGCCAAGACCCGACAGGGGGGAACACTGAAGCTTTCTTT.

The J gene is TRBJ1-2, the V gene TRBV6-1, with D maybe TRBD1 (5 bases). Germline CDR1 MNHNS, CDR2 SASEGT. This CDR3 contains 16 residues. The V and J ends lost 2 bases and 4 bases respectively, with 17 bases between them. CDR3 coding DNA: TGTGCCAGCAGTGAATTAGGTGCGGGGCTCATCTATGGCTACACCTTC. Translating gives CASSELGAGLIYGYTF.

This chain joins TRBV2 and TRBJ1-5; 7 bases agree with TRBD1. From germline, CDR1 is SNHLY and CDR2 FYNNEI. With 4 bases clipped from V and 0 bases from J, the junction kept 9 bases outside the gene matches. The length of the CDR3 is 17 residues. The CDR3 region is CASSARSGTDSNQPQHF. In DNA, the CDR3 is TGTGCCAGCAGTGCACGCTCCGGGACAGATAGCAATCAGCCCCAGCATTTT.

The rearrangement uses TRBV5-5 and TRBJ1-3; D unclear. The germline V gene encodes CDR1 SGHKS and CDR2 YYEKEE (reference sequence). This CDR3 has 15 residues. The V end was cut by 0 bases, the J end by 0 bases, with 7 bases between. In nucleotides, the CDR3 is TGTGCCAGCAGCTTGGGCCCGGTCTCTGGAAACACCATATATTTT. Translating it yields CASSLGPVSGNTIYF.

V usage is TRBV9 and J usage is TRBJ2-3, with D unclear. The CDR3 contains 12 residues. Between the trimmed V and J ends, which lost 4 bases and 4 bases, there was a span of 7 bases. CDR1 is SGDLS and CDR2 is YYNGEE in the germline V gene. The CDR3 reads CASSPGADTQYF. CDR3 bases: TGTGCCAGCAGCCCTGGGGCAGATACGCAGTATTTT.

This clone has a single count. The chain recombines TRBV5-4 with TRBJ1-6, with a possible D match to TRBD1 (6 bases). V lost 5 bases, J lost 5 bases, and 14 bases lay in between. This CDR3 is built from 15 residues. Germline V gene lookup returns CDR1 SGHNT and CDR2 YYREEE (reference sequence). In nucleotides, the CDR3 is TGTGCCAGCAGTCGGGACAACTGGGATAATTCACCCCTCCACTTT. Its protein is CASSRDNWDNSPLHF.

This clone appeared once. The rearrangement links TRBV29-1 to TRBJ1-1, with D maybe TRBD1 (5 bases). Trimming cost V 3 bases and J 1 base, with 12 bases left between them. Germline V gene data show CDR1 as SQVTM and CDR2 as ANQGSEA. The CDR3 loop spans 14 amino acids. DNA for the CDR3: TGCAGCGTTGATCTCCAGGGCGCGAACACTGAAGCTTTCTTT. This gives the protein CSVDLQGANTEAFF.

J is TRBJ1-1 and V is TRBV7-9; D call uncertain. This CDR3 region has 13 residues. Trimming removed 4 bases from V and 8 bases from J, with 14 bases in between. In germline, CDR1 is SEHNR, CDR2 FQNEAQ (reference sequence). CDR3 sequence (DNA): TGTGCCAGCAGCTCTGTCCCTTTTGGGGAAGCTTTCTTT. This translates into CASSSVPFGEAFF.

The V gene is TRBV10-3, the J gene TRBJ1-5; D unclear. This CDR3 is built from 13 residues. CDR1 ENHRY and CDR2 SYGVKD come from the germline V gene. The V end was cut by 2 bases, the J end by 5 bases, with 7 bases between. The CDR3 region is CAISEGNDQPQHF. The CDR3 bases are TGTGCCATCAGTGAGGGGAACGATCAGCCCCAGCATTTT.

The genes are TRBV7-8 and TRBJ2-7; 10 bases are shared with TRBD1. The CDR3 totals 14 residues. V lost 6 bases to trimming and J lost 6 bases; unmatched junction nucleotides: 8. The germline V gene has CDR1 SGHVS and CDR2 FQNEAQ. CDR3: CASRVGQGGREQYF. CDR3 bases: TGTGCCAGCAGAGTCGGACAGGGGGGTCGCGAGCAGTACTTC.

This rearrangement joins TRBV7-2 to TRBJ1-1; TRBD1 agrees at 9 bases. The J segment lost 11 bases and the V segment lost 3 bases, leaving 7 bases of the junction unmatched. Germline-derived CDR1 and CDR2 are SGHTA and FQGNSA. This CDR3 has 13 residues. DNA of the CDR3: TGTGCCAGCAGCTTCAACGGACAGGGGCACGCTTTCTTT. This encodes CASSFNGQGHAFF. The full variable domain, in which reference TRBV7-2 and TRBJ1-1 provide the parts outside the CDR3, is GAGVSQSPSNKVTEKGKDVELRCDPISGHTALYWYRQSLGQGLEFLIYFQGNSAPDKSGLPSDRFSAERTGGSVSTLTIQRTQQEDSAVYLCASSFNGQGHAFFGQGTRLTVV.

This sequence joins TRBV7-9 and TRBJ1-2, with a weak D call TRBD1 (5 bases). Trimming removed 5 bases at V and 2 bases at J, with 15 bases between. Per germline, CDR1 SEHNR and CDR2 FQNEAQ (reference sequence). The CDR3 runs 15 residues. CDR3 region: CASSALVGTNYGYTF. The DNA for the CDR3 is TGTGCCAGCAGCGCCCTGGTGGGGACCAACTATGGCTACACCTTC. Full variable domain (remainder filled in from reference TRBV7-9 and TRBJ1-2): DTGVSQNPRHKITKRGQNVTFRCDPISEHNRLYWYRQTLGQGPEFLTYFQNEAQLEKSRLLSDRFSAERPKGSFSTLEIQRTEQGDSAMYLCASSALVGTNYGYTFGSGTRLTVV.

The rearrangement links TRBV5-1 to TRBJ2-3; no firm D call. V gave up 7 bases and J gave up 6 bases, with 24 bases separating them. Germline-derived CDR1 and CDR2 are SGHRS and YFSETQ. The CDR3 is made up of 16 amino acids. This CDR3 reads CASSSLASTRADTQYF. CDR3 nucleotides: TGCGCCAGCTCCTCGCTGGCTAGTACAAGAGCTGATACGCAGTATTTT.

CDR3 region: CASSPGGGWGYGYTF. The CDR3 region has the DNA TGTGCCAGCAGCCCGGGGGGGGGCTGGGGCTATGGCTACACCTTC. The chain has TRBV7-2 and TRBJ1-2, with a tentative D call TRBD1 (6 bases). CDR3 length: 15 residues. In germline, CDR1 is SGHTA, CDR2 FQGNSA. Trimming took 5 bases from V and 4 from J, leaving 17 bases between them.

The chain recombines TRBV2 with TRBJ2-2; D possibly corresponds to TRBD1 (5 bases). The CDR3 has 15 amino acids. Germline V gene lookup returns CDR1 SNHLY and CDR2 FYNNEI. Trimming left V 6 bases short and J 0 bases short, with 11 bases between. Here the CDR3 reads CASSKQDSNTGELFF. The DNA for the CDR3 is TGTGCCAGCAGCAAACAGGATTCGAACACCGGGGAGCTGTTTTTT.